The 17 T cell receptor beta chains below were found in one sample sequenced in a study of blood T cell repertoires in COVID-19. This table comes from immunoSEQ multiplex PCR, and its TCRdb copy is limited to in-frame clones, with some not included. The repertoire holds over 150,000 clones, with roughly 80% as singletons. The material sequenced was PBMCs or T cells enriched from blood (not recorded which). The receptors shown here come from a woman aged 55-75 years who had recovered from COVID-19.

This clone appeared a few times. The chain combines TRBV5-1 with TRBJ2-1; TRBD1 aligns across 7 bases. The CDR3 runs to 15 residues. Germline trimming cut 4 bases from V and 2 bases from J; bases unmatched to any gene: 6. Looked up from germline, CDR1 is SGHRS and CDR2 is YFSETQ. DNA of the CDR3: TGCGCCAGCAGCGACCAGACAGGGCCCTACAATGAGCAGTTCTTC. Translated: CASSDQTGPYNEQFF. The whole variable domain, remainder taken from reference TRBV5-1 and TRBJ2-1, is KAGVTQTPRYLIKTRGQQVTLSCSPISGHRSVSWYQQTPGQGLQFLFEYFSETQRNKGNFPGRFSGRQFSNSRSEMNVSTLELGDSALYLCASSDQTGPYNEQFFGPGTRLTVL.

The chain is built from TRBV30 and TRBJ2-2, with TRBD2 matching 10 bases. This CDR3 is 17 amino acids long. The germline V gene has CDR1 GTSNPN and CDR2 SVGIG (reference sequence). V lost 1 base and J lost 7; bases outside the gene matches: 12. The CDR3 DNA is TGTGCCTGGAGTGGGTTTCTAGCGGGGGCCTACGGCGGGGAGCTGTTTTTT. This sequence encodes CAWSGFLAGAYGGELFF.

The rearrangement links TRBV11-1 to TRBJ2-7; tentative D call: TRBD1 (5 bases). Germline-derived CDR1 and CDR2 are SGHAT and FQDESV (reference sequence). The CDR3 covers 13 residues. Trimming removed 4 bases at V and 3 bases at J, with 10 bases between. This CDR3 is CASSSGPDYEQYF. Here the CDR3 DNA reads TGTGCCAGCAGCTCAGGGCCCGACTACGAGCAGTACTTC.

A remark on this clone: The sample carries other DNA sequences with the same CDR3. The chain employs TRBV18 and TRBJ1-5; 9 bases align to TRBD1. V shed 2 bases and J 4 bases; nucleotides not matched to a gene: 3. Germline V gene lookup returns CDR1 KGHSH and CDR2 LQKENI. CDR3 length: 15 residues. The CDR3 loop is CASSPGGQGNQPQHF. Here the CDR3 DNA reads TGTGCCAGCTCACCAGGGGGACAGGGAAATCAGCCCCAGCATTTT.

The V gene is TRBV27, the J gene TRBJ1-2, with TRBD1 identical over 8 bases. The CDR3 has 16 amino acids. Germline values: CDR1 MNHEY, CDR2 SMNVEV (reference sequence). V shed 1 base and J 1 base; nucleotides not matched to a gene: 5. The CDR3 sequence: CASSLLVDRDNYGYTF. The CDR3 region has the DNA TGTGCCAGCAGTTTATTGGTGGACAGGGATAACTATGGCTACACCTTC.

The gene calls are TRBV6-5 and TRBJ2-7; 9 bases line up with TRBD1. The V gene's germline CDR1 is MNHEY and CDR2 SVGAGI. J was trimmed by 13 bases and V by 5 bases; bases with no gene match: 9. This CDR3 comprises 12 residues. Here the CDR3 reads CASSRGTGFTYF. CDR3 in DNA: TGTGCCAGCAGTAGGGGGACAGGGTTTACATACTTC.

This chain joins TRBV19 and TRBJ2-2; the match to TRBD2 covers 7 bases. The CDR3 has 14 residues. Looked up from germline, CDR1 is LNHDA and CDR2 is SQIVND (reference sequence). Trimming at V came to 7 bases and at J to 4 bases, leaving 6 bases not matched to a gene. CDR3 amino acids: CASKVGGGTGELFF. CDR3 nucleotide sequence: TGTGCCAGTAAGGTCGGCGGGGGCACCGGGGAGCTGTTTTTT.

The chain recombines TRBV5-1 with TRBJ2-6; D remains ambiguous. Trimming removed 0 bases at V and 0 bases at J, with 7 bases between. The CDR3 totals 16 residues. The V gene's germline CDR1 is SGHRS and CDR2 YFSETQ. CDR3 in amino acids: CASSLEPGSGANVLTF. Written as DNA, the CDR3 is TGCGCCAGCAGCTTGGAGCCAGGCTCTGGGGCCAACGTCCTGACTTTC.

This sequence joins TRBV27 and TRBJ1-5; D possibly corresponds to TRBD1 (5 bases). Germline-derived CDR1 and CDR2 are MNHEY and SMNVEV (reference sequence). The CDR3 runs to 16 residues. The ends were cut back, 0 bases at V and 3 bases at J, with 12 bases in the middle. DNA for the CDR3: TGTGCCAGCAGTTTATCGTGGCAGGGTCTCAATCAGCCCCAGCATTTT. Translated, it gives CASSLSWQGLNQPQHF.

V gene TRBV9 combines with J gene TRBJ2-7; TRBD1 agrees at 9 bases. The CDR3 consists of 15 residues. From germline, CDR1 is SGDLS and CDR2 YYNGEE. The V and J ends lost 3 bases and 5 bases, in that order; junction bases with no gene match: 9. The DNA for the CDR3 is TGTGCCAGCAGCGCCCGACCGGGACAGGGTAACGAGCAGTACTTC. This gives the protein CASSARPGQGNEQYF.

This clone was counted only a few times. The chain carries TRBV12-3 or TRBV12-4 and TRBJ2-7, with 7 nucleotides matching TRBD1. J gave up 6 bases and V 3 bases, and 5 bases lay outside the gene matches. The CDR3 consists of 13 residues. The CDR3 here is CASSFKGAREQYF. The CDR3 region has the DNA TGTGCCAGCAGTTTCAAGGGGGCGCGCGAGCAGTACTTC.

The V gene is TRBV19, the J gene TRBJ1-2; no clear D. V was cut by 6 bases and J by 10 bases, with 18 bases left in between. CDR3 length: 13 residues. Germline loops: CDR1 LNHDA, CDR2 SQIVND (reference sequence). CDR3 nucleotides: TGTGCCAGTAGGGTGGACCGCGGGAGGGCCTACACCTTC. Translating gives CASRVDRGRAYTF.

This chain connects TRBV30 to TRBJ1-5, with D unresolved. V was shortened by 2 bases and J by 2 bases, with 10 bases between the two germline ends. CDR1 GTSNPN and CDR2 SVGIG come from the germline V gene (reference sequence). The CDR3 extends over 14 amino acids. Here the CDR3 reads CAWSQEGGNQPQHF. In nucleotides, the CDR3 is TGTGCCTGGAGTCAGGAGGGTGGCAATCAGCCCCAGCATTTT.

A few counts support this clone. The rearrangement links TRBV30 to TRBJ2-1; tentative D call: TRBD2 (6 bases). The CDR3 contains 15 residues. Germline V gene data show CDR1 as GTSNPN and CDR2 as SVGIG (reference sequence). V lost 1 base, J lost 4 bases, and 14 bases lay in between. Here the CDR3 DNA reads TGTGCCTGGAGTGGGGGCGCGGGGCTTTACAATGAGCAGTTCTTC. Translating it yields CAWSGGAGLYNEQFF. The whole variable domain, remainder taken from reference TRBV30 and TRBJ2-1, is SQTIHQWPATLVQPVGSPLSLECTVEGTSNPNLYWYRQAAGRGLQLLFYSVGIGQISSEVPQNLSASRPQDRQFILSSKKLLLSDSGFYLCAWSGGAGLYNEQFFGPGTRLTVL.

This chain joins TRBV6-5 and TRBJ2-2, with D perhaps matching TRBD2 (5 bases). Germline CDR1 MNHEY, CDR2 SVGAGI. The V gene lost 6 bases and the J gene lost 5 bases, with 10 bases spanning the gap. The CDR3 has 13 amino acids. DNA for the CDR3: TGTGCCAGCAGCCGGACTGGGACCGGGGAGCTGTTTTTT. Translating it yields CASSRTGTGELFF.

The sample holds one count of this clone. This chain links TRBV7-3 with TRBJ2-6, with 7 nucleotides matching TRBD2. CDR3 size: 17 residues. V gave up 4 bases and J gave up 0 bases; unmatched junction bases: 6. The germline V gene encodes CDR1 SGHTA and CDR2 FQGTGA. The CDR3 coding sequence is TGTGCCAGCAGCTCACTCGAGCGGGGCTCTGGGGCCAACGTCCTGACTTTC. This sequence encodes CASSSLERGSGANVLTF. Variable domain in full (rest from reference TRBV7-3 and TRBJ2-6): GAGVSQTPSNKVTEKGKYVELRCDPISGHTALYWYRQSLGQGPEFLIYFQGTGAADDSGLPNDRFFAVRPEGSVSTLKIQRTERGDSAVYLCASSSLERGSGANVLTFGAGSRLTVL.

The V gene is TRBV3-1 (or the pseudogene TRBV3-2), the J gene TRBJ1-6; D may be TRBD1 (6 bases). The V and J ends lost 4 bases and 8 bases respectively, with 15 bases between them. Germline assignment: CDR1 LGHDT and CDR2 YNNKEL (reference sequence). This CDR3 has 15 residues. The CDR3 bases are TGTGCCAGCAGCCGCAGGGGAGTGGGTGATTCACCCCTCCACTTT. Protein product: CASSRRGVGDSPLHF.